A selection of T cell receptor beta chains follows, all from one sample in a study of T cell clones after liver transplantation. The table came from immunoSEQ multiplex PCR; TCRdb's copy has only in-frame clones and leaves some out. The table records approximately 51,000 clones, about 86% of them present only once. The source material was CD8+ T cells from blood, sampled 12 months after liver transplant. The receptors derive from a human patient who received a liver transplant. T cells may partly derive from the graft donor. The CDR3 runs from the conserved cysteine through the conserved F or W. D genes are given only for firm matches. Size is omitted from some rows. Given values are once, few, many or a class for expanded clones.

15	-	TRBV19	-	TRBJ2-1	CASSIPGAAVNEQFF	TGTGCCAGTAGTATTCCCGGGGCAGCCGTCAATGAGCAGTTCTTC
14	-	TRBV28	-	TRBJ2-2	CASSRTLRAGELFF	TGTGCCAGCAGTAGGACCTTAAGGGCCGGGGAGCTGTTTTTT
14	-	TRBV29-1	once	TRBJ2-2	CSATVRHDTGELFF	TGCAGCGCCACTGTGAGACATGACACCGGGGAGCTGTTTTTT
12	-	TRBV19	-	TRBJ2-1	CASGDGYNEQFF	TGTGCCAGCGGAGACGGATACAATGAGCAGTTCTTC
15	TRBD1	TRBV27	-	TRBJ1-2	CASSSAGQGGYGYTF	TGTGCCAGCAGTTCTGCGGGACAGGGCGGCTATGGCTACACCTTC
13	-	TRBV28	-	TRBJ1-2	CASSYGASYGYTF	TGTGCCAGCAGCTACGGGGCGAGCTATGGCTACACCTTC
19	-	TRBV7-9	-	TRBJ2-1	CASSLRADPGGKSYNEQFF	TGTGCCAGCAGCTTACGCGCCGACCCGGGCGGGAAGTCCTACAATGAGCAGTTCTTC
15	-	TRBV5-6	-	TRBJ1-1	CASSLVLGAGESTFF	TGTGCCAGCAGCTTAGTCTTAGGGGCAGGGGAATCGACTTTCTTT
14	-	TRBV7-9	few	TRBJ1-1	CASSFAAMNTEAFF	TGTGCCAGCAGCTTCGCGGCAATGAACACTGAAGCTTTCTTT
14	-	TRBV6-5	-	TRBJ1-1	CASSVAGVNTEAFF	TGTGCCAGCAGCGTTGCGGGAGTGAACACTGAAGCTTTCTTT
19	TRBD1	TRBV2	-	TRBJ2-1	CASSSDRVKGESLGYEQFF	TGTGCCAGCAGTTCTGACAGGGTTAAGGGTGAATCCCTCGGCTATGAGCAGTTCTTC
11	-	TRBV4-3	-	TRBJ2-7	CASSLGALLHF	TGCGCCAGCAGCCTTGGGGCTCTCCTGCACTTC
15	-	TRBV6-5	-	TRBJ2-7	CASSYSEVLTYEQYF	TGTGCCAGCAGTTACTCGGAGGTATTAACCTACGAGCAGTACTTC
15	TRBD2	TRBV7-9	once	TRBJ2-7	CASIYGTSGIYEQYF	TGTGCCAGCATATACGGGACTAGCGGGATCTACGAGCAGTACTTC
14	-	TRBV5-4	-	TRBJ2-7	CASSPSGLSYEQYF	TGTGCCAGCAGCCCGTCCGGACTCTCGTACGAGCAGTACTTC
15	-	TRBV4-2	-	TRBJ2-5	CASSQDPGGLWAQYF	TGTGCCAGCAGCCAAGACCCTGGGGGCCTATGGGCCCAGTACTTC
13	TRBD1	TRBV19	once	TRBJ1-2	CASSGTAAYGYTF	TGTGCCAGTAGTGGGACAGCGGCCTATGGCTACACCTTC
16	-	TRBV19	-	TRBJ2-6	CASSKKAVSGANVLTF	TGTGCCAGTTCGAAAAAAGCCGTCTCTGGGGCCAACGTCCTGACTTTC
21	TRBD2	TRBV7-2	-	TRBJ2-2	CASSLAVRRLAGEGDTGELFF	TGTGCCAGCAGCTTAGCGGTTCGGAGACTAGCGGGAGAAGGGGACACCGGGGAGCTGTTTTTT
13	TRBD2	TRBV27	-	TRBJ2-7	CASATSGSGEQYF	TGTGCCAGCGCGACTAGCGGGAGCGGCGAGCAGTACTTC
12	-	TRBV11-2	-	TRBJ2-7	CASSLQPREQYF	TGTGCCAGCAGCTTACAACCCCGGGAGCAGTACTTC
14	-	TRBV5-1	-	TRBJ2-1	CASSLGYGYNEQFF	TGCGCCAGCAGCTTGGGGTACGGCTACAATGAGCAGTTCTTC
14	-	TRBV27	-	TRBJ2-1	CASSLSGTYNEQFF	TGTGCCAGCAGTTTATCTGGAACCTACAATGAGCAGTTCTTC
14	-	TRBV4-1	-	TRBJ2-3	CASSASGSTDTQYF	TGCGCCAGCAGCGCCAGCGGTAGCACAGATACGCAGTATTTT
19	TRBD2	TRBV4-3	-	TRBJ2-7	CASSQGGGRTSGSSYEQYF	TGCGCCAGCAGCCAAGGAGGGGGTAGGACTAGCGGGAGTTCCTACGAGCAGTACTTC
14	-	TRBV15	-	TRBJ1-1	CATSSRNTGLEAFF	TGTGCCACCAGCAGTCGTAATACGGGACTTGAAGCTTTCTTT
15	TRBD2	TRBV28	-	TRBJ2-5	CASSLRASGIETQYF	TGTGCCAGCAGTTTACGGGCTAGCGGAATAGAGACCCAGTACTTC
15	TRBD1	TRBV27	-	TRBJ2-1	CASSPDRGPYNEQFF	TGTGCCAGCAGTCCAGACAGGGGGCCATACAATGAGCAGTTCTTC
17	-	TRBV7-2	-	TRBJ1-1	CASSFLPRRGLNTEAFF	TGTGCCAGCAGCTTCCTCCCCAGACGGGGGCTGAACACTGAAGCTTTCTTT
17	TRBD1	TRBV28	once	TRBJ1-4	CASSFFLAGQANEKLFF	TGTGCCAGCAGTTTTTTTTTAGCTGGACAGGCTAATGAAAAACTGTTTTTT
16	TRBD2	TRBV2	-	TRBJ2-1	CASSGFGLGTVYEQFF	TGTGCCAGCAGTGGTTTCGGACTAGGCACAGTCTATGAGCAGTTCTTC
11	-	TRBV29-1	-	TRBJ1-1	CSVEIIRTLPF	TGCAGCGTTGAGATAATCCGGACACTCCCGTTT
14	TRBD1	TRBV7-8	-	TRBJ1-2	CASSFGTVLYGYTF	TGTGCCAGCAGCTTTGGGACAGTGCTCTATGGCTACACCTTC
15	-	TRBV7-8	-	TRBJ2-7	CASSAVGTKLGEQYF	TGTGCCAGCAGCGCCGTGGGGACAAAACTCGGCGAGCAGTACTTC
13	-	TRBV27	-	TRBJ2-7	CASSPTPPYEQYF	TGTGCCAGCAGCCCAACGCCGCCCTACGAGCAGTACTTC
14	TRBD1	TRBV28	-	TRBJ1-1	CASRQGAPNTEAFF	TGTGCCAGCCGGCAGGGGGCACCTAACACTGAAGCTTTCTTT
15	-	TRBV7-2	few	TRBJ1-1	CASRPRQASNTEAFF	TGTGCCAGCAGGCCCCGACAGGCTTCGAACACTGAAGCTTTCTTT
12	-	TRBV29-1	-	TRBJ1-1	CSAEGRWTEAFF	TGCAGCGCCGAGGGGAGGTGGACTGAAGCTTTCTTT
14	-	TRBV7-6	-	TRBJ2-7	CASSLGVSSYEQYF	TGTGCCAGCAGCTTAGGGGTCAGCTCCTACGAGCAGTACTTC
14	-	TRBV19	once	TRBJ2-5	CASSKIGPEETQYF	TGTGCCAGTAGTAAAATAGGACCGGAGGAGACCCAGTACTTC